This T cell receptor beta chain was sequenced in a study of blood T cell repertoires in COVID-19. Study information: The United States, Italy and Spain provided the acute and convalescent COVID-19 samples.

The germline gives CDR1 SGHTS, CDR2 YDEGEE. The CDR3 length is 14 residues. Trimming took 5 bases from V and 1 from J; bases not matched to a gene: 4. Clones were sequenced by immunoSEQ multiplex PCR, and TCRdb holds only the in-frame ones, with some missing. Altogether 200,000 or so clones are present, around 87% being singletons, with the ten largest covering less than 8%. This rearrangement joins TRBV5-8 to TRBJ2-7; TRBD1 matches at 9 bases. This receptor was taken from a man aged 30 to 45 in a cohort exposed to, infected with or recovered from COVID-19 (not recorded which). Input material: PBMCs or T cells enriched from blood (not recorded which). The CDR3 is CASRVTGGSYEQYF. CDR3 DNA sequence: TGTGCCAGCAGGGTGACAGGGGGATCCTACGAGCAGTACTTC.